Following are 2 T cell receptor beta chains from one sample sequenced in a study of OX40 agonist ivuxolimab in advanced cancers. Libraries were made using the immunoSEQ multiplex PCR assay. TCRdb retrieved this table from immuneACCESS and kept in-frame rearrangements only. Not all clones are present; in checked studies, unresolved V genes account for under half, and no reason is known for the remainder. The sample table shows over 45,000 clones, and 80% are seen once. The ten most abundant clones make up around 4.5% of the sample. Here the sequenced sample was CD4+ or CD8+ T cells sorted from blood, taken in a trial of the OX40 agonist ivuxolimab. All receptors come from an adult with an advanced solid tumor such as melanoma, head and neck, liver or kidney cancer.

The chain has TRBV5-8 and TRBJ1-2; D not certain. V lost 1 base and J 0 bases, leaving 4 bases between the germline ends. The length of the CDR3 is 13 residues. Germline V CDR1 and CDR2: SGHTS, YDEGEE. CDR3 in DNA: TGTGCCAGCAGCTTGCAGGCTAACTATGGCTACACCTTC. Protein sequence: CASSLQANYGYTF.

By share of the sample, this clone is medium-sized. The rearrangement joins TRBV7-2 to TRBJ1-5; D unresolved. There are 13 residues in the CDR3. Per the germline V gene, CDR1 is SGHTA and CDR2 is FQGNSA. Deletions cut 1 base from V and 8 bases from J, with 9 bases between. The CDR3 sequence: CASSLEPVEPQHF. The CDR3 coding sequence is TGTGCCAGCAGCTTAGAGCCAGTTGAGCCCCAGCATTTT.